Below, one TCR beta chain is given with its context. Participants came from fewer than 25 US areas, aged roughly 18 to 90 years. The germline gives CDR1 GTSNPN, CDR2 SVGIG (reference sequence). The V and J ends lost 0 bases and 0 bases respectively, with 10 bases between them. There are 15 residues in the CDR3. This entry is derived from a study of blood T cell repertoires in COVID-19. Study-level information: Sources were T cells, B-cell-depleted T cells, or PBMCs; the material itself was cDNA or gDNA.

The table came from immunoSEQ multiplex PCR; TCRdb's copy has only in-frame clones and leaves some out. The table has approximately 250,000 clones, approximately 90% seen once. The chain employs TRBV30 and TRBJ2-3; perhaps TRBD2 as D (6 bases). The source material was PBMCs or T cells enriched from blood (not recorded which). The sequence derives from a middle-aged woman with acute COVID-19. CDR3 protein: CAWSVWSGSTDTQYF. CDR3 nucleotides: TGTGCCTGGAGTGTATGGAGCGGGAGCACAGATACGCAGTATTTT.